The rows below give T cell receptor beta chains drawn from one sample of a study of cytomegalovirus exposure and HLA in healthy donors. The data were produced by immunoSEQ multiplex PCR, yet TCRdb's version contains in-frame clones alone and is incomplete. The repertoire consists of 57,000 or so clones, with 90% to 95% occurring once and the leading ten covering around 2%. Sequences were obtained from PBMCs. These receptors were collected from a woman in her twenties or thirties in good health and CMV-seronegative. Both conserved end residues are part of each CDR3. A D gene is named only where the DNA matches it firmly. Clone size is not always given. Where it is, it says once, few, many or a class for expanded clones.

CDR3	DNA	D	V	J	size
CASEAQGGADTQYF	TGTGCCAGCGAGGCCCAAGGAGGTGCAGATACGCAGTATTTT	.	TRBV27	TRBJ2-3	.
CARGTDREDYEQYF	TGCGCCCGTGGGACTGACCGGGAGGACTACGAGCAGTACTTC	TRBD2	TRBV10-1	TRBJ2-7	.
CASTPRATAGNEQFF	TGTGCCAGCACCCCACGGGCCACAGCGGGCAATGAGCAGTTCTTC	.	TRBV7-2	TRBJ2-1	.
CASSVGTGLDEQYF	TGTGCCAGCAGCGTAGGAACAGGGTTGGACGAGCAGTACTTC	.	TRBV9	TRBJ2-7	.
CASSLENRAYEQYF	TGCGCCAGCAGCTTGGAAAACAGAGCCTACGAGCAGTACTTC	.	TRBV5-1	TRBJ2-7	.
CASSQDLAETDRVPYNEQFF	TGCGCCAGCAGCCAAGATCTGGCCGAGACCGACAGGGTCCCCTACAATGAGCAGTTCTTC	TRBD1	TRBV4-3	TRBJ2-1	.
CASSQLPGLAGGGETQYF	TGCGCCAGCAGCCAACTTCCGGGACTAGCGGGGGGAGGAGAGACCCAGTACTTC	TRBD2	TRBV4-1	TRBJ2-5	.
CASSPGQRYGYTF	TGTGCCAGCAGCCCCGGGCAGCGGTATGGCTACACCTTC	.	TRBV7-9	TRBJ1-2	once
CAWIRGTGGGSPLHF	TGTGCCTGGATTCGTGGGACAGGGGGAGGATCACCCCTCCACTTT	TRBD1	TRBV30	TRBJ1-6	.
CASRPGQGHEQYF	TGTGCCAGCAGGCCGGGACAGGGCCACGAGCAGTACTTC	TRBD1	TRBV6-6	TRBJ2-7	.
CAWRVTGTSGANVLTF	TGTGCCTGGAGGGTCACAGGTACCTCTGGGGCCAACGTCCTGACTTTC	.	TRBV30	TRBJ2-6	.
CAISERGNTEAFF	TGTGCCATCAGTGAGAGGGGGAACACTGAAGCTTTCTTT	.	TRBV10-3	TRBJ1-1	.
CASTDRGSYGYTF	TGCGCCAGCACTGACAGGGGGAGCTATGGCTACACCTTC	TRBD1	TRBV10-1	TRBJ1-2	.
CASSLGLAGTYNEQFF	TGTGCCAGCAGCTTGGGACTAGCGGGAACCTACAATGAGCAGTTCTTC	TRBD2	TRBV7-9	TRBJ2-1	.
CASRGQGKDYGYTF	TGTGCCAGTAGGGGACAGGGGAAGGACTATGGCTACACCTTC	TRBD1	TRBV19	TRBJ1-2	.
CASSSYREGGNQPQHF	TGTGCCAGCAGCAGTTACAGGGAGGGCGGCAATCAGCCCCAGCATTTT	.	TRBV7-8	TRBJ1-5	.
CASSLGTGVNEQFF	TGTGCCAGCAGCTTAGGGACAGGGGTCAATGAGCAGTTCTTC	TRBD1	TRBV7-6	TRBJ2-1	.
CASRTGEVDFPQHF	TGTGCCAGCCGGACAGGGGAGGTCGATTTCCCCCAGCATTTT	TRBD1	TRBV19	TRBJ1-5	.
CASSLPGRGISYNEQFF	TGTGCCAGCAGCTTACCAGGTCGGGGAATCTCCTACAATGAGCAGTTCTTC	.	TRBV7-2	TRBJ2-1	.
CASSWGGITDTQYF	TGTGCCAGCAGCTGGGGGGGGATCACAGATACGCAGTATTTT	TRBD2	TRBV5-6	TRBJ2-3	.
CASSLYTEAFF	TGTGCCAGCAGCCTATACACTGAAGCTTTCTTT	.	TRBV5-6	TRBJ1-1	.
CASSYEANADTQYF	TGTGCCAGCAGTTACGAGGCTAACGCAGATACGCAGTATTTT	.	TRBV6-6	TRBJ2-3	.